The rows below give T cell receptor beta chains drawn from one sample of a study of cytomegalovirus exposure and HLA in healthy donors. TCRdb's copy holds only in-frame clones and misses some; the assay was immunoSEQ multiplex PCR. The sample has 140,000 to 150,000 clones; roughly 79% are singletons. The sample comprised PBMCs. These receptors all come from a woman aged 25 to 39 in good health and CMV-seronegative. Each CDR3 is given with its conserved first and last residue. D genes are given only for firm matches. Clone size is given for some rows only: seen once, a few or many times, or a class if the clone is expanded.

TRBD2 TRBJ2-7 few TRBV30 CAWTRAGGPHEQYF TGTGCCTGGACCCGAGCGGGGGGGCCCCACGAGCAGTACTTC
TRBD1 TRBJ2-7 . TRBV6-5 CASSYSRTGSSYEQYF TGTGCCAGCAGTTACTCGAGGACAGGGAGCTCCTACGAGCAGTACTTC
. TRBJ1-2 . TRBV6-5 CASSEDGDGYTF TGTGCCAGCAGTGAAGACGGAGATGGCTACACCTTC
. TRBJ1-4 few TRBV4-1 CASSLGPGSNEKLFF TGCGCCAGCAGCCTAGGTCCGGGATCTAATGAAAAACTGTTTTTT
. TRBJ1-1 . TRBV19 CASRDPGSSNTEAFF TGTGCCAGTAGGGACCCCGGGAGTAGTAACACTGAAGCTTTCTTT
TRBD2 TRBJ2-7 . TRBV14 CASSQGGLAGGTSYEQYF TGTGCCAGCAGCCAAGGGGGACTAGCGGGGGGAACCTCCTACGAGCAGTACTTC
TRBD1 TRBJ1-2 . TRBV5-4 CASSHNPRDRVSYGYTF TGTGCCAGCAGCCACAACCCCCGGGACAGGGTTTCCTATGGCTACACCTTC
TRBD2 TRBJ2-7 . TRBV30 CAWSLTSGGADEQYF TGTGCCTGGAGCCTTACTAGCGGGGGGGCGGACGAGCAGTACTTC
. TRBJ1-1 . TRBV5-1 CASSLTSTRNTEAFF TGCGCCAGCAGCTTGACCTCGACAAGGAACACTGAAGCTTTCTTT
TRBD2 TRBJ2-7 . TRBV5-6 CASGWGGGDYEQYF TGTGCCAGCGGTTGGGGGGGAGGGGACTACGAGCAGTACTTC
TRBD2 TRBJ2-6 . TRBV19 CASTLGRAGANVLTF TGTGCCAGTACCTTAGGGAGGGCTGGGGCCAACGTCCTGACTTTC
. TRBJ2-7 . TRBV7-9 CASSLAREQYF TGTGCCAGCAGCTTAGCGCGCGAGCAGTACTTC
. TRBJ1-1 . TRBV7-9 CASSFGLGRGTEAFF TGTGCCAGCAGCTTCGGGCTGGGAAGGGGAACTGAAGCTTTCTTT
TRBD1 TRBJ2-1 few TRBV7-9 CAISTGDSPSNEQFF TGTGCCATATCAACCGGGGACAGTCCATCCAATGAGCAGTTCTTC
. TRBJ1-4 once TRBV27 CASRDRQAQEKLFF TGTGCCAGCAGAGATAGACAGGCCCAAGAAAAACTGTTTTTT
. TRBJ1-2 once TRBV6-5 CASSITQGYGYTF TGTGCCAGCAGTATCACACAGGGTTATGGCTACACCTTC
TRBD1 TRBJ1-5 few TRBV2 CASSVGTGGWSNQPQHF TGTGCCAGCAGTGTGGGGACAGGGGGCTGGAGCAATCAGCCCCAGCATTTT
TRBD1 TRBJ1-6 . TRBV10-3 CAIREDRDNSPLHF TGTGCCATCAGGGAAGACAGGGATAATTCACCCCTCCACTTT
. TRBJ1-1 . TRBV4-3 CASSQDRGIEAFF TGCGCCAGCAGCCAAGATCGGGGAATTGAAGCTTTCTTT
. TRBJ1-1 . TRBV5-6 CASSLAPTEAFF TGTGCCAGCAGCTTAGCTCCCACTGAAGCTTTCTTT
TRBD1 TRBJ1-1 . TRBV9 CASSVTGGVSRGRNTEAFF TGTGCCAGCAGCGTCACAGGGGGCGTAAGTCGGGGGAGGAACACTGAAGCTTTCTTT
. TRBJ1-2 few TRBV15 CATSRDRGNYGYTF TGTGCCACCAGCAGAGATCGCGGTAACTATGGCTACACCTTC
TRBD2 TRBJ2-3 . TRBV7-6 CASSLGGGRGTDTQYF TGTGCCAGCAGCTTAGGGGGGGGACGGGGCACAGATACGCAGTATTTT
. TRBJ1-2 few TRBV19 CASSIVRPGAYGYTF TGTGCCAGTAGTATAGTCCGGCCGGGAGCGTATGGCTACACCTTC
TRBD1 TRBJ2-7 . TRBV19 CASRDPGTGEYEQYF TGTGCCAGTCGTGATCCCGGGACAGGGGAGTACGAGCAGTACTTC
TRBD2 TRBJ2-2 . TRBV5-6 CASSLGTSGGRYTGELFF TGTGCCAGCAGCCTGGGGACTAGCGGGGGGAGATACACCGGGGAGCTGTTTTTT
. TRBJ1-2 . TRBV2 CASRYEGGYTF TGTGCCAGCAGATACGAGGGTGGCTACACCTTC
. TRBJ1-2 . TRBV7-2 CASSFTHRANYGYTF TGTGCCAGCAGCTTTACCCACAGGGCTAACTATGGCTACACCTTC
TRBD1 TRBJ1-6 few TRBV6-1 CASSLIQGTNSPLHF TGTGCCAGCAGTTTGATACAGGGGACTAATTCACCCCTCCACTTT
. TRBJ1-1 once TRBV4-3 CASSQVSGNTEAFF TGCGCCAGCAGCCAAGTATCGGGGAACACTGAAGCTTTCTTT
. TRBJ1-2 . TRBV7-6 CASSLAETGYGYTF TGTGCCAGCAGCTTAGCGGAGACAGGCTATGGCTACACCTTC
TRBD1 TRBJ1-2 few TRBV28 CASSPGDRANYGYTF TGTGCCAGCAGTCCGGGGGACAGAGCTAACTACGGCTACACCTTC
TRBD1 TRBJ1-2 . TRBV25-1 CASSDPGTGSLFYGYTF TGTGCCAGCAGTGACCCCGGGACAGGCTCTCTTTTTTATGGCTACACCTTC
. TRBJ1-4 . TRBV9 CASSVGQTTNEKLFF TGTGCCAGCAGCGTAGGTCAGACAACTAATGAAAAACTGTTTTTT
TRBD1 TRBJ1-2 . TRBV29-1 CSGKDRLYGYTF TGCAGCGGCAAGGACAGGTTATATGGCTACACCTTC
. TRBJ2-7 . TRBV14 CASSQDRGGSRPYEQYF TGTGCCAGCAGCCAAGATCGAGGAGGGAGTCGCCCCTACGAGCAGTACTTC
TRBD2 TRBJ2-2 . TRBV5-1 CASSPSGNTGELFF TGCGCCAGCAGCCCTAGCGGTAACACCGGGGAGCTGTTTTTT
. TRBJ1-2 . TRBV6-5 CASSEGRGGYTF TGTGCCAGCAGTGAGGGGAGGGGTGGCTACACCTTC
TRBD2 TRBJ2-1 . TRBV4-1 CASSQDRLAGGPSSYNEQFF TGCGCCAGCAGCCAAGATAGGCTAGCGGGGGGCCCCTCTTCCTACAATGAGCAGTTCTTC
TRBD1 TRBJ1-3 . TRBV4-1 CASSHTEGDSLRTGNTIYF TGCGCCAGCAGCCACACCGAAGGGGACAGTCTTAGGACTGGAAACACCATATATTTT
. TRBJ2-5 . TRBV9 CASSVFGGGRETQYF TGTGCCAGCAGCGTGTTCGGTGGGGGCCGAGAGACCCAGTACTTC
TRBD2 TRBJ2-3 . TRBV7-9 CASRFLGGGAEDTQYF TGTGCCAGCAGATTCCTTGGCGGGGGGGCCGAAGATACGCAGTATTTT
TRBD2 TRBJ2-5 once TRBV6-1 CASSEGRGSQETQYF TGTGCCAGCAGTGAAGGGCGGGGGTCCCAAGAGACCCAGTACTTC
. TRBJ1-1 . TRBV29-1 CSVARPGYTEAFF TGCAGCGTAGCTCGCCCCGGGTACACTGAAGCTTTCTTT
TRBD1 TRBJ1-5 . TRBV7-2 CASSYGGGQGDQPQHF TGTGCCAGCAGCTACGGTGGTGGGCAGGGGGACCAGCCCCAGCATTTT
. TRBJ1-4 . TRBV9 CASSGGTGRPEKLFF TGTGCCAGCAGCGGGGGCACGGGGAGGCCTGAAAAACTGTTTTTT
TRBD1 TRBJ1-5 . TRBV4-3 CASSQGQGNQPQHF TGCGCCAGCAGCCAAGGACAGGGAAATCAGCCCCAGCATTTT
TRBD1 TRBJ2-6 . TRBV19 CASSTQTGGDSGANVLTF TGTGCCAGTAGTACTCAGACAGGGGGGGATTCTGGGGCCAACGTCCTGACTTTC
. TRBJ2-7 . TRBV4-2 CASSQDQGRSSYEQYF TGTGCCAGCAGCCAAGATCAAGGAAGGAGCTCCTACGAGCAGTACTTC